This note documents a single T cell receptor (beta chain) sequence. The sample belongs to a study of T cell changes during pregnancy in multiple sclerosis. Only in-frame clones appear in the TCRdb table, and some are missing; sequencing was by immunoSEQ multiplex PCR. The table shows 50,000 to 70,000 clones, with 91% occurring only once. The germline gives CDR1 MGHDK, CDR2 SYGVNS. This CDR3 has 12 amino acids. Trimming left V 3 bases short and J 6 bases short, with 9 bases between. The genes are TRBV25-1 and TRBJ2-7, with D hard to call. Sequenced material: CD8+ T cells from peripheral blood mononuclear cells, taken before pregnancy. The source is a female donor with multiple sclerosis, enrolled in a pregnancy study. This CDR3 reads CASSDSLLEQYF. In DNA, the CDR3 is TGTGCCAGCAGTGATAGCCTACTCGAGCAGTACTTC.